One and the same sample provided the 5 T cell receptor beta chains below, sequenced in a study of T cell responses to AZD1222 COVID-19 vaccine. Assay: immunoSEQ multiplex PCR; the TCRdb copy retains only in-frame clones and omits some. This table has 95,000 to 110,000 clones, nearly 90% appearing once. The sequenced sample was peripheral blood, obtained 28 days after the second AZD1222 dose. The source is an adult who received the AZD1222 COVID-19 vaccine.

The rearrangement joins TRBV19 to TRBJ1-1, with TRBD1 matching over 8 bases. Per germline, CDR1 LNHDA and CDR2 SQIVND (reference sequence). Unmatched junction bases numbered 5, after V lost 6 bases and J lost 2 bases. The CDR3 has 14 amino acids. In DNA, the CDR3 is TGTGCCAGTAGGCTCGGGACAGGCAACACTGAAGCTTTCTTT. This codes for CASRLGTGNTEAFF.

The chain combines TRBV3-1 (or the pseudogene TRBV3-2) with TRBJ1-2; D is ambiguous. Trimming shortened V by 4 bases and J by 4 bases, and 10 bases separated the two germline ends. Germline CDR1 reads LGHDT; CDR2 reads YNNKEL (reference sequence). This CDR3 comprises 13 residues. CDR3: CASSRTEGYGYTF. CDR3 nucleotide sequence: TGTGCCAGCAGCCGAACGGAGGGCTATGGCTACACCTTC.

CDR3 amino acids: CASSYSMQQGYTF. The CDR3 nucleotides read TGTGCCAGCAGTTACTCGATGCAGCAAGGCTACACCTTC. The J gene is TRBJ1-2, the V gene TRBV6-5; no definite D call. The V gene lost 0 bases and the J gene lost 8 bases, with 10 bases spanning the gap. CDR3 size: 13 residues. Germline V gene data show CDR1 as MNHEY and CDR2 as SVGAGI.

This clone was seen just once. V gene TRBV7-3 combines with J gene TRBJ1-2, with TRBD1 as a possible D gene (5 bases). CDR1 and CDR2 (germline): SGHTA, FQGTGA. This CDR3 contains 15 residues. Trimming cost V 0 bases and J 0 bases, with 8 bases left between them. CDR3 nucleotide sequence: TGTGCCAGCAGCTTAACCGGGACGGCTAACTATGGCTACACCTTC. This sequence encodes CASSLTGTANYGYTF.

This chain connects TRBV4-1 to TRBJ1-1; D may be TRBD1 (6 bases). CDR3 size: 15 residues. V lost 4 bases to trimming and J lost 6 bases, with 18 bases between them. CDR1 is MGHRA and CDR2 is YSYEKL in the germline V gene. CDR3 DNA: TGCGCCAGCAGCCGAGACGGTGGACAGAGAGCTGAAGCTTTCTTT. This codes for CASSRDGGQRAEAFF.